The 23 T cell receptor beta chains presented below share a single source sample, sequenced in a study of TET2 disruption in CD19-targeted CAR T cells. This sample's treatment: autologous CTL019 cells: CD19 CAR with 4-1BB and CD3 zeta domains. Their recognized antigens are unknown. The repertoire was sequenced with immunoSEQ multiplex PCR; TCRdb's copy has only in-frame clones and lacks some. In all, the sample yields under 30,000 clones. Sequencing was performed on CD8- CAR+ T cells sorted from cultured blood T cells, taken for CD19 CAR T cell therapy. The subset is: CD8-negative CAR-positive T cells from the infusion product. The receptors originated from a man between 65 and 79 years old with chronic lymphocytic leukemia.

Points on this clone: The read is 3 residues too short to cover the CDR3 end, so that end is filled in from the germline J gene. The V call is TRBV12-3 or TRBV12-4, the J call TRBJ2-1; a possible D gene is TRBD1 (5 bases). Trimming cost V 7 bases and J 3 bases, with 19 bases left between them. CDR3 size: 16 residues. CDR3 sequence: CASTPIQLQGYNEQFF. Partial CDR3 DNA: TGTGCCAGCACCCCAATTCAGCTGCAGGGCTACAATGAG.

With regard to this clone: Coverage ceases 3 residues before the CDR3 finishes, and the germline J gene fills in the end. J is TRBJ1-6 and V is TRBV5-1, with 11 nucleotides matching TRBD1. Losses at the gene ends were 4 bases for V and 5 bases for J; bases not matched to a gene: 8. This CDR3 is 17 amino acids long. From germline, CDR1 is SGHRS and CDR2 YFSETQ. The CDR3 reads CASSSGQGAGNNSPLHF. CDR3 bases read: TGCGCCAGCAGCAGTGGACAGGGGGCTGGAAATAATTCACCC.

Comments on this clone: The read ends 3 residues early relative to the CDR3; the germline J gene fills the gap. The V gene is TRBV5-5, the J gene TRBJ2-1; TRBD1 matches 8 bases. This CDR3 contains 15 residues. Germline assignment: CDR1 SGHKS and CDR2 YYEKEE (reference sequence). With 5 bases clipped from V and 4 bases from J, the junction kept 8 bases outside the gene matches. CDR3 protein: CASRDRDRTYNEQFF. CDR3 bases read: TGTGCCAGCAGAGACCGGGACAGGACGTACAATGAG.

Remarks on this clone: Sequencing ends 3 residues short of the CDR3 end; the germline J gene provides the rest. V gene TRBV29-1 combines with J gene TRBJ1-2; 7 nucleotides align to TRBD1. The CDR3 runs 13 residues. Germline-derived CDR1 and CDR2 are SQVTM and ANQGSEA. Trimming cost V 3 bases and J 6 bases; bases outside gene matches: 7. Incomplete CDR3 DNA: TGCAGCGTTGATCAGGGGGGTTCACATGGC. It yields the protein CSVDQGGSHG. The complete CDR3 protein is CSVDQGGSHGYTF.

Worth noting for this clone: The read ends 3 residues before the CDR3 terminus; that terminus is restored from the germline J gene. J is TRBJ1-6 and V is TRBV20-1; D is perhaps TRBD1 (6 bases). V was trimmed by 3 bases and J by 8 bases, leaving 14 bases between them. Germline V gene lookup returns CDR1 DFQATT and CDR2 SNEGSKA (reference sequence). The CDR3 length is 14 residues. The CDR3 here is CSARNQYRDSPLHF. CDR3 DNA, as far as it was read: TGCAGTGCTAGGAACCAATACAGGGATTCACCC.

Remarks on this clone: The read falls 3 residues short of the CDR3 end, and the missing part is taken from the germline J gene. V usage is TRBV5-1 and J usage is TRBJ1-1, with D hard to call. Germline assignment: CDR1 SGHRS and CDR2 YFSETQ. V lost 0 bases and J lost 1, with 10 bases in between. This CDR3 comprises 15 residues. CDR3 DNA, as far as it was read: TGCGCCAGCAGCTTGGGGCGGTTACCGAACACTGAA. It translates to CASSLGRLPNTE. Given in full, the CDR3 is CASSLGRLPNTEAFF. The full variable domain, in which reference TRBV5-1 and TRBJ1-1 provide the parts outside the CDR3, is KAGVTQTPRYLIKTRGQQVTLSCSPISGHRSVSWYQQTPGQGLQFLFEYFSETQRNKGNFPGRFSGRQFSNSRSEMNVSTLELGDSALYLCASSLGRLPNTEAFFGQGTRLTVV.

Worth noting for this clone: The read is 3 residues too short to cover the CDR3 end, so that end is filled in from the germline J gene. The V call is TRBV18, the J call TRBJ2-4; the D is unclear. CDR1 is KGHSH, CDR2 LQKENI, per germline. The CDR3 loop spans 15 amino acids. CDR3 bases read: TGTGCCAGCTCACCGGCGAGTGATAGCAATCAGCCT. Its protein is CASSPASDSNQP. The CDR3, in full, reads CASSPASDSNQPQYF.

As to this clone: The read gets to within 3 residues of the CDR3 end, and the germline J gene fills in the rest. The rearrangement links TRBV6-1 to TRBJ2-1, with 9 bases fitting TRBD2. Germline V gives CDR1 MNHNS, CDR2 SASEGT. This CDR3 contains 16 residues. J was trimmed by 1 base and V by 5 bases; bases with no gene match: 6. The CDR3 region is CASSQEAGGSYNEQFF. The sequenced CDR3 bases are TGTGCCAGCAGTCAAGAAGCGGGGGGATCCTACAATGAG.

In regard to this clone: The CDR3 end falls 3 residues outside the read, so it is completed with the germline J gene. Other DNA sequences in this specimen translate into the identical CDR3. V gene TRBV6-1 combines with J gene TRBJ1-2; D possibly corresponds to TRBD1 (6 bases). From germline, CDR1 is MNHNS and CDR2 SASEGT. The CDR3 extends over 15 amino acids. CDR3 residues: CASSDGDRSVFGYTF. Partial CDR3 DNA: TGTGCCAGCAGTGATGGAGACAGGTCGGTCTTCGGC.

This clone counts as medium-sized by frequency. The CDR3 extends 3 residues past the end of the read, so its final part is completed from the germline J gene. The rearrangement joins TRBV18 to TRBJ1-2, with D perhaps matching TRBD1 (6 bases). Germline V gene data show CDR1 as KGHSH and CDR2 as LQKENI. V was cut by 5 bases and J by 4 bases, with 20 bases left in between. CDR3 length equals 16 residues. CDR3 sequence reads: CASSSANSGASYGYTF. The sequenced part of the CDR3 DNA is TGTGCCAGCTCATCCGCGAACTCAGGGGCGAGCTATGGC.

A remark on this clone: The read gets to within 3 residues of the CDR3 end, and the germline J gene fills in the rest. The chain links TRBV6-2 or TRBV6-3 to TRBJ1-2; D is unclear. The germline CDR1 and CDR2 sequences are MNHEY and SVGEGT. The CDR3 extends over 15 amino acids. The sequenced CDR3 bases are TGTGCCAGCAGGAAGACTAGCGGGGTAGTAGATACC. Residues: CASRKTSGVVDT. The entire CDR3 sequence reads CASRKTSGVVDTYTF.

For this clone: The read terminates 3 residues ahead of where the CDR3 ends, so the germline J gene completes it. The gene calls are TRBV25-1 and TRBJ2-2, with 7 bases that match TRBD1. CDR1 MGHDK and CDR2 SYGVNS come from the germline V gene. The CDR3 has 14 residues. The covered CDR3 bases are TGTGCCAGCAGGACCGGGACAGCGAATGAAAAG. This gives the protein CASRTGTANEK. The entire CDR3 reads CASRTGTANEKLFF. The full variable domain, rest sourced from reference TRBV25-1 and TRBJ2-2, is EADIYQTPRYLVIGTGKKITLECSQTMGHDKMYWYQQDPGMELHLIHYSYGVNSTEKGDLSSESTVSRIRTEHFPLTLESARPSHTSQYLCASRTGTANEKLFFGEGSRLTVL.

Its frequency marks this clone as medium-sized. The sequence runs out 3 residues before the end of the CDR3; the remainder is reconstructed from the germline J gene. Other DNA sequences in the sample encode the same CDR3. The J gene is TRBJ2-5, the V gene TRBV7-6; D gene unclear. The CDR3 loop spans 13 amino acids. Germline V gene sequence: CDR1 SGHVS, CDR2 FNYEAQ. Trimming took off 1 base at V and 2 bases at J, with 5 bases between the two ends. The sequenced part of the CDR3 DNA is TGTGCCAGCAGCTTAGGCACTCAAGAGACC. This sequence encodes CASSLGTQET. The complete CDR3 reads CASSLGTQETQYF.

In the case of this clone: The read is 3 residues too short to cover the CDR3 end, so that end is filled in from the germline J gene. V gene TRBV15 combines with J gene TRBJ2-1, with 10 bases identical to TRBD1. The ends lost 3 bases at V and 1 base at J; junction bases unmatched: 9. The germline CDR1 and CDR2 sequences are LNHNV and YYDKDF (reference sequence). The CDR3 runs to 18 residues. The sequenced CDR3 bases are TGTGCCACCAGCAGGGCAGGAGGGGGACAGGGGTCCTACAATGAG. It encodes CATSRAGGGQGSYNE. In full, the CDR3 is CATSRAGGGQGSYNEQFF. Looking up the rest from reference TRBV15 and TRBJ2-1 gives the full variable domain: DAMVIQNPRYQVTQFGKPVTLSCSQTLNHNVMYWYQQKSSQAPKLLFHYYDKDFNNEADTPDNFQSRRPNTSFCFLDIRSPGLGDTAMYLCATSRAGGGQGSYNEQFFGPGTRLTVL.

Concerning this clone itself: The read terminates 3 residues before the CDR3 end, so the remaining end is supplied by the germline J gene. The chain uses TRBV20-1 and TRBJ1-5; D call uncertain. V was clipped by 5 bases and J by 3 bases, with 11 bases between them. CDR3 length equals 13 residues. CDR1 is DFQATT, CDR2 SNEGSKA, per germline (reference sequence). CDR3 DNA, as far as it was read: TGCAGTGCTGTTTACAGCAACAATCAGCCC. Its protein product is CSAVYSNNQP. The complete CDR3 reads CSAVYSNNQPQHF.

CDR3 sequence: CASSLARGYYEQYF. The sequenced part of the CDR3 DNA is TGTGCCAGCAGCTTAGCCAGGGGGTACTACGAG. The J gene is TRBJ2-7, the V gene TRBV7-9; 7 bases agree with TRBD1. The read finishes 3 residues shy of the CDR3 end, and the germline J gene is used to complete it. V was clipped by 0 bases and J by 3 bases; unmatched bases: 2. CDR3 length: 14 amino acids. Per germline, CDR1 SEHNR and CDR2 FQNEAQ (reference sequence). Full variable domain (missing parts from reference TRBV7-9 and TRBJ2-7): DTGVSQNPRHKITKRGQNVTFRCDPISEHNRLYWYRQTLGQGPEFLTYFQNEAQLEKSRLLSDRFSAERPKGSFSTLEIQRTEQGDSAMYLCASSLARGYYEQYFGPGTRLTVT.

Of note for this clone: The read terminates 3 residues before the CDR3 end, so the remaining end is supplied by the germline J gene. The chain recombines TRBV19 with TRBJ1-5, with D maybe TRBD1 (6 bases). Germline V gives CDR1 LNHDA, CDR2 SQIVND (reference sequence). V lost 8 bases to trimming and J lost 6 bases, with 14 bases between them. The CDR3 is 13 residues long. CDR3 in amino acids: CASGDTRSQPQHF. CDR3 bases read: TGTGCCAGTGGGGACACCCGAAGTCAGCCC. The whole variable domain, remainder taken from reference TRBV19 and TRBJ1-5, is DGGITQSPKYLFRKEGQNVTLSCEQNLNHDAMYWYRQDPGQGLRLIYYSQIVNDFQKGDIAEGYSVSREKKESFPLTVTSAQKNPTAFYLCASGDTRSQPQHFGDGTRLSIL.

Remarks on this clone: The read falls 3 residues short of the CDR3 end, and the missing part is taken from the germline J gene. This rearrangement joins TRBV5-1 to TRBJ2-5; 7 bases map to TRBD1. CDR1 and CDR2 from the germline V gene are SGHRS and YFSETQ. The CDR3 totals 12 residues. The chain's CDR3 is CASSVRQGTQYF. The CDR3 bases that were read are TGCGCCAGCAGCGTGCGACAGGGCACC. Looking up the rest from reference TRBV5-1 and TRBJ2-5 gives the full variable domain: KAGVTQTPRYLIKTRGQQVTLSCSPISGHRSVSWYQQTPGQGLQFLFEYFSETQRNKGNFPGRFSGRQFSNSRSEMNVSTLELGDSALYLCASSVRQGTQYFGPGTRLLVL.

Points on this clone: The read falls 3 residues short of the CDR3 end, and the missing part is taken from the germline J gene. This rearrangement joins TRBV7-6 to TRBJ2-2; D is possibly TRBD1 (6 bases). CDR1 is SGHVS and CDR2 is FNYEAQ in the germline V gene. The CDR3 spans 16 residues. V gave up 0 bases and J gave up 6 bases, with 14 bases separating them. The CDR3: CASSLATGFEAGELFF. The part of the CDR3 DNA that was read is TGTGCCAGCAGCTTAGCCACAGGGTTTGAAGCCGGGGAG.

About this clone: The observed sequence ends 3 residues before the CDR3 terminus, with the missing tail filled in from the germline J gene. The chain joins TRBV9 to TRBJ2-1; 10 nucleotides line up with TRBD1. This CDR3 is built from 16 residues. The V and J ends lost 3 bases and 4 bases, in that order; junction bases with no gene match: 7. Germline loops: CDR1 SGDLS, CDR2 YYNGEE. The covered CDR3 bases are TGTGCCAGCAGCGACCGACAGGGGGCGCCTTACAATGAG. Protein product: CASSDRQGAPYNE. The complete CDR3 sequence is CASSDRQGAPYNEQFF.

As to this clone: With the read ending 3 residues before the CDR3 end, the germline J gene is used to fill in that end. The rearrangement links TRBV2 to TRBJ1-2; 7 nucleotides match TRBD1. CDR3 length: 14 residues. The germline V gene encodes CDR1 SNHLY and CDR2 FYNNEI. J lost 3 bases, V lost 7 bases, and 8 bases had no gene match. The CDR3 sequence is CASTPWGTDYGYTF. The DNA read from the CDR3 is TGTGCCAGCACCCCTTGGGGGACAGACTATGGC.

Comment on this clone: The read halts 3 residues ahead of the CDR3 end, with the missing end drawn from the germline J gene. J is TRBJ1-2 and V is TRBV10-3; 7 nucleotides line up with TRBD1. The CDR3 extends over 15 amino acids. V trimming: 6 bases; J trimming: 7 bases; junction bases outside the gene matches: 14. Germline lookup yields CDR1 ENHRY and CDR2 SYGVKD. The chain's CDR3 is CAISSKTTGTAGYTF. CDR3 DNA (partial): TGTGCCATCAGCTCCAAAACCACCGGGACAGCTGGC.

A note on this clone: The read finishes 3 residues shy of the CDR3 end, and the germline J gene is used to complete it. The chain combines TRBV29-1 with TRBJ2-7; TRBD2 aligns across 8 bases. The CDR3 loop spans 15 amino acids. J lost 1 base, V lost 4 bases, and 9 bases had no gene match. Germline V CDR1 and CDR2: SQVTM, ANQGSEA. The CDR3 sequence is CSVAGGVVGSYEQYF. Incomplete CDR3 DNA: TGCAGCGTTGCCGGGGGGGTCGTCGGATCCTACGAG.